Sequencing of this TCR beta chain was carried out in a study of blood T cells in healthy people across ages. Study findings and constraints: Naive CD4+ cell counts and diversity both ran higher in long-lived than in aged donors. Observed TCR beta diversity showed a strong correlation with the percentage of naive T cells as measured by flow cytometry.

Through a sample-barcoded 5' primer and a J-beta primer mix, a second PCR was run for about 7 to 12 cycles. In TCRdb, the 5' RACE reads were re-called with MiXCR into one record per CDR3 protein. Counted here are around 1,600,000 distinct CDR3 sequences, about 45% occurring once; the ten biggest clones make up over 3.5%. To note about this clonotype: Its antigen remains unidentified.

This CDR3 has 16 residues. Trimming stripped 4 bases from V and 4 bases from J, with 17 bases between. From germline, CDR1 is SGHRS and CDR2 YFSETQ. This sequence joins TRBV5-1 and TRBJ1-4; D gene uncertain. This clonotype was obtained from a woman aged 18 to 35 in good health. Sequenced input: blood. CDR3 loop: CASSPDPRVLNEKLFF. CDR3 nucleotides: TGCGCCAGCAGCCCGGACCCCCGGGTACTTAATGAAAAACTGTTTTTT.